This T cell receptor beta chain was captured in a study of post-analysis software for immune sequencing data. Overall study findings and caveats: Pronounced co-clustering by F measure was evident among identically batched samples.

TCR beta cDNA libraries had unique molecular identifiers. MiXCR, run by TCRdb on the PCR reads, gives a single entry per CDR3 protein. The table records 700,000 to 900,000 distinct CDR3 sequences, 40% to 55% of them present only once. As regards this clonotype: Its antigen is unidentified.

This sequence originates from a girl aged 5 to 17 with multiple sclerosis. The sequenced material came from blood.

This CDR3 reads CASSQGASAYNEQFF. The CDR3 DNA sequence: TGCGCCAGCAGCCAAGGTGCTAGCGCATACAATGAGCAGTTCTTC. The V call is TRBV4-3, the J call TRBJ2-1, with D perhaps matching TRBD2 (6 bases). The V gene's germline CDR1 is LGHNA and CDR2 YSLEER. CDR3 length: 15 amino acids. Trimming stripped 1 base from V and 4 bases from J, with 11 bases between.